The entry below describes one T cell receptor (beta chain). This entry comes from a study of tumor T cells in aggressive B-cell lymphoma. TCRdb's copy holds only in-frame clones and misses some; the assay was immunoSEQ multiplex PCR. The sample shows under 2,000 clones, around 84% of them seen only once. There are 18 residues in the CDR3. Germline CDR1 and CDR2: MNHEY and SMNVEV (reference sequence). J was trimmed by 2 bases and V by 1 base; bases with no gene match: 5. The sample comprised tumor tissue. The rearrangement uses TRBV27 and TRBJ1-4; TRBD1 matches at 12 bases. The receptor comes from an adult with diffuse large B cell lymphoma. The CDR3 sequence: CASSLLGTGGVTNEKLFF. CDR3 sequence (DNA): TGTGCCAGCAGTTTATTAGGGACAGGGGGCGTCACTAATGAAAAACTGTTTTTT.